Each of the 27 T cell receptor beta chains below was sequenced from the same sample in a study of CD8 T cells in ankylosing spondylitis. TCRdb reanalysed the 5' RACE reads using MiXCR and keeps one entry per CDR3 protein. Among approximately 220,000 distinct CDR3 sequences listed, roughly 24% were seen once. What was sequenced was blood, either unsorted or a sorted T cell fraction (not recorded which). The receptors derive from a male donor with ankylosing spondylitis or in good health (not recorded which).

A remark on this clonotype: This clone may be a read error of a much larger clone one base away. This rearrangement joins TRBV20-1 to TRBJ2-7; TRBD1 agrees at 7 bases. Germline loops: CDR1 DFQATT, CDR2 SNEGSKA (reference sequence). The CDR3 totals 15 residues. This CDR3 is CGATTNRGPSYEQYF. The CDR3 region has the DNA TGCGGTGCTACCACCAACAGGGGCCCCTCCTACGAGCAGTACTTC.

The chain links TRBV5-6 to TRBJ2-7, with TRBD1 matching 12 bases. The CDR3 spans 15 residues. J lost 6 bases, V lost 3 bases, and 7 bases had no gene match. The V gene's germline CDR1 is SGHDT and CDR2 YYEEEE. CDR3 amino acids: CASSSGDRGLGEQYF. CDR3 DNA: TGTGCCAGCAGCTCGGGGGACAGGGGGCTTGGCGAGCAGTACTTC.

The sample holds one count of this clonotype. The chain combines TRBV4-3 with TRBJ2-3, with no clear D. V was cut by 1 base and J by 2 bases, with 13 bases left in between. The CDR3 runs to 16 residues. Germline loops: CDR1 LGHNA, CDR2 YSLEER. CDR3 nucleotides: TGCGCCAGCAGCCAAGTTTCCCCGGCCTACACAGATACGCAGTATTTT. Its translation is CASSQVSPAYTDTQYF.

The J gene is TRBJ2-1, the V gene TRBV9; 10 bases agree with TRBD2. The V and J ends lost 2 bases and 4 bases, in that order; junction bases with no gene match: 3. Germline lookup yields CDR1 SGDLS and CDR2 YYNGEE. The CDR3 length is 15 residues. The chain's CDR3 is CASSVRLAGYNEQFF. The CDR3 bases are TGTGCCAGCAGCGTTCGACTAGCGGGTTACAATGAGCAGTTCTTC.

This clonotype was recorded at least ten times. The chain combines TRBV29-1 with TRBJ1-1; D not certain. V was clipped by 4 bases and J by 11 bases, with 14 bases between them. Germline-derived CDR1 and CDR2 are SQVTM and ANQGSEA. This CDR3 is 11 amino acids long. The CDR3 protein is CSVVVTVGAFF. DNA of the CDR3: TGCAGCGTTGTTGTTACGGTTGGCGCTTTCTTT.

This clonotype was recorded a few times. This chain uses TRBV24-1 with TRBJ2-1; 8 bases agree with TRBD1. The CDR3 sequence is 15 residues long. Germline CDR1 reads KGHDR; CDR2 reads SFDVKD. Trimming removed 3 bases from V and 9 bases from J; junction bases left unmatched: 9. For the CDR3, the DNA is TGTGCCACCAGTGATCAACGGACAGGGTCAGGTGAGCAGTTCTTC. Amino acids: CATSDQRTGSGEQFF.

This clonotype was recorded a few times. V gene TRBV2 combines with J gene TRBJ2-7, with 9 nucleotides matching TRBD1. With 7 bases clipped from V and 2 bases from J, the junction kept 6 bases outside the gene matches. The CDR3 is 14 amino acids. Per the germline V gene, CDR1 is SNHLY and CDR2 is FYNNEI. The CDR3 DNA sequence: TGTGCCAGCACCGACAGGGGGAATACCTACGAGCAGTACTTC. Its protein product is CASTDRGNTYEQYF.

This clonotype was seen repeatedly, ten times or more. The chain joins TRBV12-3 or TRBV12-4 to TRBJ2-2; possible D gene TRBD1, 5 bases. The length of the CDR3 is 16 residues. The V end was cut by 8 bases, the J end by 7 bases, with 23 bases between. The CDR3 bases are TGTGCCAGCGTACCCCCCTCGGCAGGGCCAGGCGGGGAGCTGTTTTTT. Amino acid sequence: CASVPPSAGPGGELFF.

The CDR3 DNA reads as TGCAGCGTTGATGCCGCGAGAAGGACCAACAATGAGCAGTTCTTC. Amino acid sequence: CSVDAARRTNNEQFF. This chain connects TRBV29-1 to TRBJ2-1; D remains unclear. Deletions cut 3 bases from V and 5 bases from J, with 17 bases between. This CDR3 contains 15 residues. Germline V CDR1 and CDR2: SQVTM, ANQGSEA.

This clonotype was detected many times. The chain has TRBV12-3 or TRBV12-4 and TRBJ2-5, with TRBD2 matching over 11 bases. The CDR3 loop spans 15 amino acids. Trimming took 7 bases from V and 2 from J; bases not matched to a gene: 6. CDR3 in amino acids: CASTLAGGLQETQYF. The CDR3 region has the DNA TGTGCCAGCACCCTAGCGGGAGGCCTTCAAGAGACCCAGTACTTC.

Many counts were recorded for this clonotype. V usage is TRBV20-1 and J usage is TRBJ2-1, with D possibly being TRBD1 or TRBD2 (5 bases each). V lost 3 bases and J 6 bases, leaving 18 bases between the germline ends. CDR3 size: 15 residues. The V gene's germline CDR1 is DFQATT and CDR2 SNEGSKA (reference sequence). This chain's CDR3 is CSASRGVGYSNEQFF. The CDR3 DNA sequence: TGCAGTGCTAGTCGAGGGGTGGGCTATTCCAATGAGCAGTTCTTC.

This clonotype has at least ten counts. The CDR3 nucleotides are TGTGCCAGCAGCTTGTCTGTCAACACCGGGGAGCTGTTTTTT. Protein: CASSLSVNTGELFF. The V gene is TRBV5-5, the J gene TRBJ2-2; D unclear. Trimming left V 1 base short and J 2 bases short, with 6 bases between. The V gene's germline CDR1 is SGHKS and CDR2 YYEKEE (reference sequence). CDR3 length: 14 amino acids.

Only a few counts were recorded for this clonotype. CDR3 sequence reads: CASSLDGTSGSYEQYF. The DNA of the CDR3 is TGCGCCAGCAGCTTGGACGGGACTAGCGGGAGCTACGAGCAGTACTTC. The chain combines TRBV5-1 with TRBJ2-7; 14 nucleotides line up with TRBD2. CDR3 length: 16 amino acids. The ends lost 0 bases at V and 3 bases at J; junction bases unmatched: 2. The germline V gene encodes CDR1 SGHRS and CDR2 YFSETQ. The full variable domain, its missing parts supplied by reference TRBV5-1 and TRBJ2-7, is KAGVTQTPRYLIKTRGQQVTLSCSPISGHRSVSWYQQTPGQGLQFLFEYFSETQRNKGNFPGRFSGRQFSNSRSEMNVSTLELGDSALYLCASSLDGTSGSYEQYFGPGTRLTVT.

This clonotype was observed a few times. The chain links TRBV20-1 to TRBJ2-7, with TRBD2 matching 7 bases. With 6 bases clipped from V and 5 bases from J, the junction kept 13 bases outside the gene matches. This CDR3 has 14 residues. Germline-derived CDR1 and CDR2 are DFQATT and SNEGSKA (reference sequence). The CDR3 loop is CSAAAGPSFHEQYF. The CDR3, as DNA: TGCAGTGCCGCAGCGGGGCCCTCTTTCCACGAGCAGTACTTC.

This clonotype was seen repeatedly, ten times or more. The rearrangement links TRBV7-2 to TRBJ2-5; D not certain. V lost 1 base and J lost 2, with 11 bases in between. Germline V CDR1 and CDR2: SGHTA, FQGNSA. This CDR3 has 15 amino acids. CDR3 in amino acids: CASSLGAPGQETQYF. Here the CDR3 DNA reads TGTGCCAGCAGCTTAGGAGCCCCAGGACAAGAGACCCAGTACTTC.

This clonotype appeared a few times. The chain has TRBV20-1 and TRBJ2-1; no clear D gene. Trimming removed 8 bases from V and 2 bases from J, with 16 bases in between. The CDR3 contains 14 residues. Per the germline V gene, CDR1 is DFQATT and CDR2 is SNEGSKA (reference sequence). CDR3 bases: TGCAGTACCACTACCGCACAGACCTACAATGAGCAGTTCTTC. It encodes CSTTTAQTYNEQFF.

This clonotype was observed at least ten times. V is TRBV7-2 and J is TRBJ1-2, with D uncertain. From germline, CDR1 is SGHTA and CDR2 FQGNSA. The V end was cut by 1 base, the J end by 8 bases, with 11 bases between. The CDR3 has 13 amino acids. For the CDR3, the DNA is TGTGCCAGCAGCTTAGGATCCAGTTGGGGCTACACCTTC. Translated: CASSLGSSWGYTF.

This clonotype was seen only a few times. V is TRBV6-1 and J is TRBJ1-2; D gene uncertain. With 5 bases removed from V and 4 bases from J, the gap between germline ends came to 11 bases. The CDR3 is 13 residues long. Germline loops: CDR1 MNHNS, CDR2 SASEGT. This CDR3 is CASSQGQIYGYTF. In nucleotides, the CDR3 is TGTGCCAGCAGTCAAGGGCAGATCTATGGCTACACCTTC.

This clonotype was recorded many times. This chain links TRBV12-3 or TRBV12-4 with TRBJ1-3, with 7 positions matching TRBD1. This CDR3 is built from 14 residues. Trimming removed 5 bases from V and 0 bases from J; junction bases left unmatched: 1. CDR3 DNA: TGTGCCAGCAGTGACAGGGCCTCTGGAAACACCATATATTTT. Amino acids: CASSDRASGNTIYF.

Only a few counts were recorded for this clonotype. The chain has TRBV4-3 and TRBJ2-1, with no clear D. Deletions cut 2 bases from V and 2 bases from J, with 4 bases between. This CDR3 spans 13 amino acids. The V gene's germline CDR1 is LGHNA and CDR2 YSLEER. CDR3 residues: CASSQQTYNEQFF. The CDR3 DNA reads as TGCGCCAGCAGCCAACAGACCTACAATGAGCAGTTCTTC.

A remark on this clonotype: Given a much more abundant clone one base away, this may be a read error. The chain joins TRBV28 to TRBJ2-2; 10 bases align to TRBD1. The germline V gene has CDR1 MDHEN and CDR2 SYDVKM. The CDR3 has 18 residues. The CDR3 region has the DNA TGTGCCAGCGGTTTATCCCTGACAGGGGGCAAGGACACCGGGGAGCTGTTTTTT. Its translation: CASGLSLTGGKDTGELFF.

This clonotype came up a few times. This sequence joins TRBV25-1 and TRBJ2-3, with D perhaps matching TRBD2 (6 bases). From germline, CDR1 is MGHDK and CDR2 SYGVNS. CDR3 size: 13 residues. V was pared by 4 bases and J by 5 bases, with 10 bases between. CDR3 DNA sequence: TGTGCCAGCAGTGGGTGGGAGGAAGATACGCAGTATTTT. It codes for CASSGWEEDTQYF.

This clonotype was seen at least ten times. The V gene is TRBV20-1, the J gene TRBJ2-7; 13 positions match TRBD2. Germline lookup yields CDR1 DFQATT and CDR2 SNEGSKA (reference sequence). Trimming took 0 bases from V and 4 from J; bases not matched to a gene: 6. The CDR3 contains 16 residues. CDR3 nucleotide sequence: TGCAGTGCTAGAGATGGGACTAGCGGGACTCTTTACGAGCAGTACTTC. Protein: CSARDGTSGTLYEQYF.

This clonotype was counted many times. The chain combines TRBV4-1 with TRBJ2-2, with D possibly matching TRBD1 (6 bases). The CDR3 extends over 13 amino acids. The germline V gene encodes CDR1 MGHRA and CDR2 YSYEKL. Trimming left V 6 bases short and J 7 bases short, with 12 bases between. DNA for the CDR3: TGCGCCAGCAGGTTACAGGGTATCGGGGAGCTGTTTTTT. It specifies CASRLQGIGELFF.

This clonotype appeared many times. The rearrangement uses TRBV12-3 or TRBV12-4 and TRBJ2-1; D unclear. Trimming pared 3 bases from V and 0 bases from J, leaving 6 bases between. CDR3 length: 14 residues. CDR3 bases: TGTGCCAGCAGTTTCCAAAGCTCCTACAATGAGCAGTTCTTC. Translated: CASSFQSSYNEQFF.

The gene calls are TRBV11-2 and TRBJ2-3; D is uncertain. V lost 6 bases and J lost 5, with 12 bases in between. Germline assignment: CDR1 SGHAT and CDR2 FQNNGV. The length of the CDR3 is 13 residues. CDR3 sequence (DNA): TGTGCCAGCAGGGGTTATGGGGTAGATACGCAGTATTTT. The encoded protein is CASRGYGVDTQYF.

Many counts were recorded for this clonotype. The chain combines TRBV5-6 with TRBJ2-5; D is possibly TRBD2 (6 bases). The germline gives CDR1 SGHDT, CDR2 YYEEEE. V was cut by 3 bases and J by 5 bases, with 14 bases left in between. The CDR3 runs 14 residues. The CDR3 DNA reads TGTGCCAGCAGCTCGCTGTCGGGGGATGAGACCCAGTACTTC. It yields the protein CASSSLSGDETQYF. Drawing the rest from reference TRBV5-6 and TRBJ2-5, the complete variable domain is DAGVTQSPTHLIKTRGQQVTLRCSPKSGHDTVSWYQQALGQGPQFIFQYYEEEERQRGNFPDRFSGHQFPNYSSELNVNALLLGDSALYLCASSSLSGDETQYFGPGTRLLVL.